The rows below give T cell receptor beta chains drawn from one sample of a study of blood T cell repertoires in COVID-19. Profiling relied on immunoSEQ multiplex PCR, and the TCRdb table lists in-frame clones only, not all of them. This table holds some 200,000 clones, approximately 90% found once. Sequenced: peripheral blood. Source of these receptors: a man aged 35 to 55 with active or convalescent COVID-19. The CDR3 runs from the conserved cysteine through the conserved F or W.

V gene: TRBV28; J gene: TRBJ2-6; CDR3 protein: CASSLLGGGANVLTF
V gene: TRBV19; J gene: TRBJ2-2; CDR3 protein: CASSFLLNTGELFF
V gene: TRBV7-9; J gene: TRBJ1-1; CDR3 protein: CASSLPTGMNTEAFF
V gene: TRBV19; J gene: TRBJ1-2; CDR3 protein: CASSIEGALPNYGYTF
V gene: TRBV6-6; J gene: TRBJ1-4; CDR3 protein: CASRETQATNEKLFF
V gene: TRBV7-8; J gene: TRBJ1-1; CDR3 protein: CASTSTGSNTEAFF
V gene: TRBV27; J gene: TRBJ2-7; CDR3 protein: CASSLRVAGGAYEQYF
V gene: TRBV4-2; J gene: TRBJ2-3; CDR3 protein: CASSQEPAGATDTQYF
V gene: TRBV5-1; J gene: TRBJ2-2; CDR3 protein: CASSFSRSETGELFF
V gene: TRBV19; J gene: TRBJ1-5; CDR3 protein: CASSLGTANQPQHF
V gene: TRBV6-5; J gene: TRBJ1-5; CDR3 protein: CASSYAVNSNQPQHF
V gene: TRBV24-1; J gene: TRBJ1-2; CDR3 protein: CATSDPLGGYGYTF
V gene: TRBV18; J gene: TRBJ2-5; CDR3 protein: CASSPPSSGGETQYF
V gene: TRBV19; J gene: TRBJ1-2; CDR3 protein: CASSPNGQGLVYGYTF
V gene: TRBV6-1; J gene: TRBJ2-1; CDR3 protein: CASSDPGNEQFF
V gene: TRBV15; J gene: TRBJ1-2; CDR3 protein: CATSRDYPAGVGIDYGYTF
V gene: TRBV12-3/TRBV12-4; J gene: TRBJ2-7; CDR3 protein: CASSPRPLEQYF
V gene: TRBV2; J gene: TRBJ1-3; CDR3 protein: CASSEARAKVSGNTIYF
V gene: TRBV11-2; J gene: TRBJ1-2; CDR3 protein: CASSLGGQGFYGYTF
V gene: TRBV5-4; J gene: TRBJ2-4; CDR3 protein: CASSGAGDKNIQYF
V gene: TRBV5-6; J gene: TRBJ1-2; CDR3 protein: CASSLMGREDGYTF
V gene: TRBV5-6; J gene: TRBJ2-7; CDR3 protein: CASSLVRSSYEQYF
V gene: TRBV6-5; J gene: TRBJ1-6; CDR3 protein: CASRMGVLPLHF
V gene: TRBV3-1/TRBV3-2; J gene: TRBJ2-2; CDR3 protein: CASSQRGNTGELFF
V gene: TRBV5-1; J gene: TRBJ2-3; CDR3 protein: CASSSPQTIGLYTDTQYF
V gene: TRBV9; J gene: TRBJ2-2; CDR3 protein: CASSVRGLDTGELFF
V gene: TRBV4-1; J gene: TRBJ2-2; CDR3 protein: CASRGLAGKNTGELFF
V gene: TRBV18; J gene: TRBJ2-7; CDR3 protein: CASSPQGEGSYEQYF
V gene: TRBV19; J gene: TRBJ1-2; CDR3 protein: CASSLGQNYGYTF
V gene: TRBV24-1; J gene: TRBJ2-2; CDR3 protein: CATSPGLAGGPVTGELFF
V gene: TRBV9; J gene: TRBJ2-1; CDR3 protein: CASSPRLAGGDNEQFF
V gene: TRBV11-1; J gene: TRBJ1-1; CDR3 protein: CASSDRQGLNTEAFF
V gene: TRBV7-2; J gene: TRBJ2-3; CDR3 protein: CASSGLAGGLDTQYF
V gene: TRBV2; J gene: TRBJ2-6; CDR3 protein: CASREVSGANVLTF
V gene: TRBV19; J gene: TRBJ1-1; CDR3 protein: CASSIFAGDTEAFF
V gene: TRBV28; J gene: TRBJ1-5; CDR3 protein: CASRLNVGISNQPQHF
V gene: TRBV28; J gene: TRBJ2-7; CDR3 protein: CASSTGNEQYF
V gene: TRBV5-1; J gene: TRBJ2-7; CDR3 protein: CASSRMITGGTSYEQYF
V gene: TRBV2; J gene: TRBJ1-1; CDR3 protein: CASSGTRGLGEAFF
V gene: TRBV11-3; J gene: TRBJ1-4; CDR3 protein: CASSPRGGVNEKLFF
V gene: TRBV19; J gene: TRBJ1-6; CDR3 protein: CASSVLQGSSPLHF
V gene: TRBV5-6; J gene: TRBJ1-2; CDR3 protein: CASSLGQGSWGYTF
V gene: TRBV11-3; J gene: TRBJ2-3; CDR3 protein: CASSLTSGGTFADTQYF
V gene: TRBV6-5; J gene: TRBJ2-1; CDR3 protein: CASNEGRPGEQFF
V gene: TRBV11-2; J gene: TRBJ1-3; CDR3 protein: CASSSMGRSGNTIYF
V gene: TRBV19; J gene: TRBJ2-1; CDR3 protein: CASSIRLAGAGSYNEQFF
V gene: TRBV12-5; J gene: TRBJ2-1; CDR3 protein: CASGLGWGQGARNEQFF